The rows below give T cell receptor beta chains drawn from one sample of a study of a mutant IDH1 vaccine in newly diagnosed glioma. Here immunoSEQ multiplex PCR was the method, and the copy in TCRdb shows in-frame clones only, minus some. Among about 77,000 clones, 85% were seen once, and the ten largest hold around 0.77%. Antigen specificity for these receptors is unknown. The sample consisted of PBMCs, taken from a glioma patient whose treatment included an IDH1 peptide vaccine. These TCRs come from a woman between 50 and 59 years old with glioma. The CDR3 runs from the conserved cysteine through the conserved F or W. Each record gives: V gene, J gene, D gene, clone size, CDR3 DNA, CDR3 protein. The D gene is left open where the match is weak. Size values are once, few and many counts, or a class for expanded clones, and some rows have none.

TRBV5-6	TRBJ2-1	.	.	TGTGCCAGCAGCTCCTTGACTACCTCCTACAATGAGCAGTTCTTC	CASSSLTTSYNEQFF
TRBV19	TRBJ1-2	.	.	TGTGCCGCCCGAGGAGGAAACAACTATGGCTACACCTTC	CAARGGNNYGYTF
TRBV5-6	TRBJ2-3	.	.	TGTGCCAGCAGCCGGAGATCCAGGTTAGATACGCAGTATTTT	CASSRRSRLDTQYF
TRBV15	TRBJ2-4	.	.	TGTGCCACCAGCCAATTCCTAGCCAAAAACATTCAGTACTTC	CATSQFLAKNIQYF
TRBV5-1	TRBJ2-3	TRBD2	.	TGCGCCAGCAGCGCGGGACTAGCGGGAGTTTTCACAGATACGCAGTATTTT	CASSAGLAGVFTDTQYF
TRBV15	TRBJ1-4	TRBD1	.	TGTGCCACCAGCACCGACTACAGGGGGGGTGAAAAACTGTTTTTT	CATSTDYRGGEKLFF
TRBV18	TRBJ1-2	.	.	TGTGCCAGCTCACCAGCAGGGGAGACTGGCTACACCTTC	CASSPAGETGYTF
TRBV5-1	TRBJ2-7	TRBD1	.	TGCGCCAGCAGCATACTGACAGGGGGCTACGAGCAGTACTTC	CASSILTGGYEQYF
TRBV18	TRBJ1-1	.	.	TGTGCCAGCTCACCAGAGACAGGGAACACTGAAGCTTTCTTT	CASSPETGNTEAFF
TRBV7-6	TRBJ2-1	TRBD1	.	TGTGCCAGCAGCTGGGACAGAACCTACAATGAGCAGTTCTTC	CASSWDRTYNEQFF
TRBV9	TRBJ2-1	.	.	TGTGCCAGCAGCGTTAATAGTGAGCAGTTCTTC	CASSVNSEQFF
TRBV19	TRBJ2-6	TRBD2	once	TGTGCCAGTAGTATGGGAGGGGTGGACGGGGCCAACGTCCTGACTTTC	CASSMGGVDGANVLTF
TRBV7-8	TRBJ2-1	.	.	TGTGCCAGCAGCCTCCGCGAGACAATGCGCGCGCCGTTCTTC	CASSLRETMRAPFF
TRBV11-2	TRBJ2-1	TRBD2	.	TGTGCCAGCAGCCCTGGAGTAGCGGGCTACAATGAGCAGTTCTTC	CASSPGVAGYNEQFF
TRBV29-1	TRBJ2-1	.	few	TGCAGCGTTGAAGCCTTAGGTTTTCCCTACAATGAGCAGTTCTTC	CSVEALGFPYNEQFF
TRBV2	TRBJ2-7	.	.	TGTGCCAGCAGTGAAGGTACAGGGTCCACCTACGAGCAGTACTTC	CASSEGTGSTYEQYF
TRBV18	TRBJ1-6	.	.	TGTGCCAGCTCACCACCAGGGGTAAACAATTCACCCCTCCACTTT	CASSPPGVNNSPLHF
TRBV19	TRBJ2-7	TRBD2	.	TGTGCCAGTAGTATCCGCACTAGCGGGAGGGGCGAGCAGTACTTC	CASSIRTSGRGEQYF
TRBV7-3	TRBJ2-7	.	.	TGTGCCAGCAGCCTAGGACTCGGGAACTACGAGCAGTACTTC	CASSLGLGNYEQYF
TRBV27	TRBJ1-1	TRBD1	few	TGTGCCAGCAGTGTCGACCAGGGGGCGCGGACTGAAGCTTTCTTT	CASSVDQGARTEAFF
TRBV27	TRBJ2-7	.	.	TGTGCCAGCAGGGTAGTGGCCACCGGGGAGCAGTACTTC	CASRVVATGEQYF
TRBV15	TRBJ1-4	.	.	TGTGCCACCAGCAGAGATCGTCAGGTTTCCCTGTTTTTT	CATSRDRQVSLFF
TRBV6-6	TRBJ2-1	.	.	TGTGCCAGCAGTCCGAGGAATGAGCAGTTCTTC	CASSPRNEQFF
TRBV6-6	TRBJ2-7	.	.	TGTGCCAGCAGTTACTCAGGGGGTAACGAGCAGTACTTC	CASSYSGGNEQYF
TRBV4-2	TRBJ2-2	TRBD2	.	TGTGCCAGCAGCCCGGGACTAGCGGCCAACACCGGGGAGCTGTTTTTT	CASSPGLAANTGELFF
TRBV30	TRBJ2-2	TRBD2	once	TGTGCCAGACTAGCCGATCAAGACTGGGCTGGGGAGCTGTTTTTT	CARLADQDWAGELFF
TRBV5-1	TRBJ2-6	TRBD1	.	TGCGCCAGCAGCACCCTAGGACAGGGGGCCATCTCTGGGGCCAACGTCCTGACTTTC	CASSTLGQGAISGANVLTF
TRBV7-9	TRBJ1-2	.	.	TGTGCCAGCAGCATCCAGGGTGGAGATGGCTACACCTTC	CASSIQGGDGYTF